These 14 T cell receptor beta chains came from one sample sequenced in a study of T-cell reconstitution after alpha-beta-depleted transplantation in children. During its preparation, the TCRbeta library received unique molecular identifiers. TCRdb recomputed calls from the PCR reads with MiXCR, one row per CDR3 protein. Seen here are 250,000 to 350,000 distinct CDR3 sequences, around 20% observed once, and the top ten hold 11%. Sequenced material: PBMCs, mostly from graft donor cells, taken 180 days after TCRalphabeta/CD19-depleted stem cell transplant. These receptors all come from a male patient aged 10-17 years who had a stem cell transplant for acute lymphoblastic leukemia, so the T cells may come from the graft donor.

The table lists this clonotype with a few counts. This chain connects TRBV12-3 or TRBV12-4 to TRBJ2-5; D might be TRBD1 (5 bases). The germline V and J ends were trimmed by 3 bases and 4 bases, with 12 bases remaining between them. CDR3 length: 14 residues. The CDR3 reads CASSFTREGETQYF. The DNA for the CDR3 is TGTGCCAGCAGTTTTACCAGGGAAGGAGAGACCCAGTACTTC.

The CDR3 is CASRLPGQAMGYTF. CDR3 bases: TGTGCCAGCAGGCTTCCGGGACAGGCAATGGGCTACACCTTC. The chain recombines TRBV12-3 or TRBV12-4 with TRBJ1-2; 8 nucleotides align to TRBD1. This CDR3 region has 14 residues. The J segment lost 8 bases and the V segment lost 6 bases, leaving 11 bases of the junction unmatched.

The chain has TRBV12-3 or TRBV12-4 and TRBJ1-1; D is unclear. CDR3 size: 13 residues. Trimming stripped 2 bases from V and 4 bases from J, with 8 bases between. The chain's CDR3 is CASSLPGSTEAFF. For the CDR3, the DNA is TGTGCCAGCAGTTTACCCGGGAGCACTGAAGCTTTCTTT.

A few counts support this clonotype. This chain uses TRBV5-1 with TRBJ1-2; D might be TRBD1 (6 bases). The germline gives CDR1 SGHRS, CDR2 YFSETQ. CDR3 length: 17 residues. V lost 4 bases and J 3 bases, leaving 22 bases between the germline ends. As DNA, the CDR3 is TGCGCCAGCAGCGGGATTTACACGACTCCAGGGGACTATGGCTACACCTTC. It specifies CASSGIYTTPGDYGYTF.

The rearrangement uses TRBV5-1 and TRBJ1-1; the D is unclear. This CDR3 has 12 residues. Trimming stripped 8 bases from V and 5 bases from J, with 13 bases between. Germline V gene lookup returns CDR1 SGHRS and CDR2 YFSETQ. The CDR3 DNA sequence: TGCGCCAGTGGCCCCCCGGGAACTGAAGCTTTCTTT. Protein product: CASGPPGTEAFF.

In regard to this clonotype: One junction end disagrees with the germline gene, perhaps due to a read error. V and J are TRBV15 and TRBJ2-7; D remains unclear. The CDR3 is 14 amino acids. Looked up from germline, CDR1 is LNHNV and CDR2 is YYDKDF (reference sequence). The CDR3 spells CATSGDMFSYEQYF. The CDR3 DNA follows: TGTGCCACCAGCGGAGACATGTTTTCCTACGAGCAGTACTTC.

The chain links TRBV19 to TRBJ2-7, with 9 bases fitting TRBD2. Germline trimming cut 9 bases from V and 4 bases from J; bases unmatched to any gene: 16. Germline lookup yields CDR1 LNHDA and CDR2 SQIVND (reference sequence). CDR3 length: 16 amino acids. CDR3 residues: CASATGGAGGLYEQYF. CDR3 sequence (DNA): TGTGCCAGCGCGACCGGGGGAGCGGGAGGACTGTACGAGCAGTACTTC.

This clonotype was seen more than once but under ten times. The chain joins TRBV7-3 to TRBJ2-5; D is unresolved. Deletions cut 1 base from V and 4 bases from J, with 16 bases between. CDR1 SGHTA and CDR2 FQGTGA come from the germline V gene. The CDR3 contains 16 residues. CDR3 region: CASSLKPRTERETQYF. In DNA form, the CDR3 reads TGTGCCAGCAGCTTAAAGCCGCGGACGGAGCGAGAGACCCAGTACTTC.

The sample holds many counts of this clonotype. This sequence joins TRBV7-2 and TRBJ2-3; D gene unclear. The V end lost 5 bases, the J end lost 6 bases, and 9 bases lay between the germline ends. This CDR3 is 12 amino acids long. The germline gives CDR1 SGHTA, CDR2 FQGNSA. The CDR3 DNA reads TGTGCCAGCAGCCCCTCAGGTGATACGCAGTATTTT. Residues: CASSPSGDTQYF.

This clonotype came up a few times. The genes are TRBV11-3 and TRBJ2-3; 13 bases agree with TRBD2. The trim removed 1 base at V and 0 bases at J, leaving 16 bases unmatched. Germline CDR1 is SGHNT and CDR2 is YENEEA. The CDR3 is 22 amino acids. The CDR3 sequence is CASSLVTWEMGTSGKSTDTQYF. The CDR3 DNA is TGTGCCAGCAGCTTAGTGACGTGGGAGATGGGGACTAGCGGGAAGAGCACAGATACGCAGTATTTT.

V is TRBV27 and J is TRBJ1-1, with 7 bases aligning to TRBD1. CDR1 is MNHEY, CDR2 SMNVEV, per germline (reference sequence). With V trimmed by 3 bases and J by 0 bases, 7 bases remained unmatched. This CDR3 is built from 16 residues. For the CDR3, the DNA is TGTGCCAGCAGTTTCTGGGGACAGACCTTGAACACTGAAGCTTTCTTT. This codes for CASSFWGQTLNTEAFF.

This clonotype has just a few counts. This chain connects TRBV5-1 to TRBJ2-3; D gene ambiguous. V was shortened by 2 bases and J by 2 bases, with 9 bases between the two germline ends. The CDR3 has 14 residues. Germline V gene data show CDR1 as SGHRS and CDR2 as YFSETQ. CDR3: CASSFWLDTDTQYF. CDR3 nucleotides: TGCGCCAGCAGCTTTTGGCTGGACACAGATACGCAGTATTTT.

A few counts support this clonotype. The rearrangement joins TRBV7-6 to TRBJ2-7; TRBD2 matches 12 bases. CDR1 SGHVS and CDR2 FNYEAQ come from the germline V gene. The CDR3 loop spans 15 amino acids. V was clipped by 4 bases and J by 5 bases; unmatched bases: 6. CDR3: CASSSTSGSPDEQYF. The CDR3 DNA reads as TGTGCCAGCAGCTCGACTAGCGGGAGCCCTGACGAGCAGTACTTC.

Only a few counts were recorded for this clonotype. The V call is TRBV20-1, the J call TRBJ2-2; D call uncertain. The germline V and J ends were trimmed by 3 bases and 2 bases, with 10 bases remaining between them. CDR3 length: 14 amino acids. CDR1 and CDR2 from the germline V gene are DFQATT and SNEGSKA (reference sequence). CDR3 residues: CSASFASNTGELFF. In nucleotides, the CDR3 is TGCAGTGCTAGTTTCGCCAGCAACACCGGGGAGCTGTTTTTT.